Listed below are T cell receptor beta chains from one sample, sequenced in a study of T cell repertoires in cytomegalovirus infection. TCRdb passed the reads through MiXCR, listing each CDR3 protein once. This sample has about 300,000 distinct CDR3 sequences, with roughly a quarter found just once. Sequenced sample: PBMCs. These TCRs come from a human donor in good health (CMV status not recorded). Some clones in this sample may be carry-over from other donors' samples. Each CDR3 is given with its conserved first and last residue. The order of the fields is V gene, D gene, J gene, clone size, CDR3 protein, CDR3 DNA. D genes are given only for firm matches. For some rows the clone size is stated as once, few or many, or as a class when expanded; others skip it.

TRBV24-1,.,TRBJ2-1,few,CATSDALSGSYNEQFF,TGTGCCACCAGTGATGCCCTTAGTGGATCCTACAATGAGCAGTTCTTC
TRBV20-1,TRBD2,TRBJ2-3,few,CSANDPTSGGTDTQYF,TGCAGTGCTAACGACCCGACTAGCGGGGGCACAGATACGCAGTATTTT
TRBV20-1,TRBD2,TRBJ2-3,few,CSASLSARGGTDTQYF,TGCAGTGCGAGCCTTAGTGCCCGGGGGGGCACAGATACGCAGTATTTT
TRBV6-1,.,TRBJ2-1,many,CASRPGPTGGFFNEQFF,TGTGCCAGCAGACCGGGGCCTACTGGAGGGTTTTTCAATGAGCAGTTCTTC
TRBV10-3,.,TRBJ2-5,few,CAISGPGDLKETQYF,TGTGCCATCAGTGGCCCAGGGGACTTAAAAGAGACCCAGTACTTC
TRBV7-3,.,TRBJ1-1,few,CASRPLGSLNTEAFF,TGTGCCAGCCGTCCTTTGGGCAGCTTGAACACTGAAGCTTTCTTT
TRBV7-2,TRBD2,TRBJ2-1,few,CASSLTGLGYNEQFF,TGTGCCAGCAGCCTCACGGGACTAGGCTACAATGAGCAGTTCTTC
TRBV20-1,.,TRBJ1-5,few,CSACVQGGNQPQHF,TGCAGTGCATGTGTACAGGGAGGCAATCAGCCCCAGCATTTT
TRBV20-1,TRBD2,TRBJ2-7,few,CSATSGLAGVYEQYF,TGCAGTGCTACCTCTGGACTAGCGGGAGTATACGAGCAGTACTTC
TRBV24-1,.,TRBJ2-3,.,CATSDTQGSRADTQYF,TGTGCCACCAGTGATACCCAGGGGAGTAGGGCAGATACGCAGTATTTT
TRBV28,.,TRBJ2-7,few,CASSSPGRIYEQYF,TGTGCCAGCAGTTCCCCCGGCAGGATCTACGAGCAGTACTTC
TRBV12-3/TRBV12-4,.,TRBJ2-5,few,CASSFLGQETQYF,TGTGCCAGCAGTTTCTTGGGCCAAGAGACCCAGTACTTC
TRBV28,.,TRBJ1-3,.,CASSVPGERNTIYF,TGTGCCAGCAGTGTCCCAGGGGAGAGAAACACCATATATTTT
TRBV7-2,.,TRBJ1-5,.,CASSLVPLNQPQHF,TGTGCCAGCAGCCTAGTCCCGCTAAATCAGCCCCAGCATTTT